This TCR beta chain was captured in a study of blood T cell repertoires in COVID-19. Study-level information: Samples came from the United States, Italy and Spain, spanning acute and convalescent COVID-19.

Trimming at V came to 5 bases and at J to 3 bases, leaving 11 bases not matched to a gene. CDR1 and CDR2 from the germline V gene are LNHDA and SQIVND (reference sequence). This CDR3 comprises 17 residues. Using immunoSEQ multiplex PCR, the repertoire was profiled, and TCRdb retains in-frame clones only, with some absent. This sample yields tens of thousands of clones, of which roughly four fifths are seen a single time; around 7.4% belongs to the top ten. The TCR was taken from a man aged 55 to 69 with active COVID-19. The chain has TRBV19 and TRBJ1-3, with TRBD1 identical over 9 bases. The sample comprised peripheral blood. The CDR3 loop is CASSLDIDRGYGNTIYF. The CDR3 DNA reads TGTGCCAGTAGTCTGGATATCGACAGGGGGTATGGAAACACCATATATTTT.